Sequencing of this TCR beta chain was carried out in a study of human T cells and chemical hapten exposure (TCRdb year 2021). General notes on the study: For sensitization, 2% DPC in acetone was applied to an approximately 2 cm by approximately 2 cm area of upper inner arm skin. The patient cohort, mostly female, included alopecia areata with under or over 50% scalp involvement, alopecia totalis and alopecia universalis. Weekly therapeutic DPC doses were additionally applied to the scalp of patients throughout the roughly 23-week study period. Libraries were pooled for sequencing, and per-sample TCR yields varied mainly because of small differences in library volumes within the pool. Blood was sampled from patients pre-sensitization (week 0) and at 2, 6 and about 24 weeks after DPC sensitization. Twenty-nine alopecia patients provided blood for TCR sequencing at one to four time points (pre-sensitization, 2, 6 and 24 weeks). Patch tests used Finn chambers with 0.01% DPC on the upper back, scored after 6 days by International Contact Dermatitis Research Group standards. In alopecia patients, the study followed how the peripheral blood TCR repertoire changed in vivo over primary and secondary sensitization to diphenylcyclopropenone (DPC), a hapten. Broad study findings and their caveats: After repeated subsampling, the strength of the expansion versus patch-test correlation and the threshold at which it became significant changed. Because all patients had alopecia, a presumed autoimmune disease, the immune response of the patients might differ from that of healthy individuals. The number of PT1 expanded TCRs positively correlated with patch test score, significant at thresholds 8, 16 and 32 but not 4. DPC sensitization did not change the number of TCRs with a frequency above 1 in 1000, and there was no evidence of changes in global repertoire structure. Significantly more large CDR3 similarity clusters were formed by expanded TCRs than by pre-sensitization or healthy control sets, consistent with antigen-driven responses.

The time point label here, explained by the study, means: pre-sensitization, week 0. What the treatment or condition label conveys for this sample: therapeutic diphenylcyclopropenone sensitization with weekly scalp DPC. At every patch-test visit, the blood draw took place before the patch test was put on. Eligible patients were aged 18 to 70, diagnosed with alopecia, deemed suitable for DPC therapy, and excluded if pregnant. Total RNA was extracted from unfractionated whole blood collected in Tempus Blood RNA tubes. The method was RACE. TCRdb records NextSeq 500 as the sequencer. Library preparation attached unique molecular identifiers to individual cDNA molecules for quantitative, reproducible TCR counting. Both TCR alpha and TCR beta chains were sequenced from each blood RNA sample. As for the original processing: A median of approximately 96,000 TCRs per sample was observed, with a range of 23,224 to 690,600. The Decombinator software suite was used to annotate V, J and CDR3 in the TCR reads. To make PS versus PT1 abundance plots, every sample was subsampled to the same number of TCRs (28,000). TCRs were defined as expanded if absent before sensitization and observed at least eight times at the 2-week time point. TCRdb took the public reads, trimmed them with fastp at Q25, ran MiXCR for clone calling and kept in-frame beta chains. Entries are consolidated by CDR3 protein sequence, retaining the most common genes and DNA. The V and J calls reflect TCRdb's pipeline rather than the authors' work. The sample records approximately 370,000 distinct CDR3 sequences, around 5.5% of which are singletons. In total, the top ten clones hold less than 9% of the sample.

This clonotype was counted a few times. What this receptor recognizes is not known. Base qualities are not at hand, and no much larger clone is one base apart. In the germline V gene (reference sequence), CDR1 corresponds to DFQATT and CDR2 to SNEGSKA. At the junction V is shortened by 3 bases and J by 10 bases, with 15 bases in between. From cysteine to phenylalanine, the CDR3 is 12 amino acids long. Solely the CDR3 DNA is kept, with 36 bases framed from the first base. The specimen was whole blood, collected in connection with sensitization to the hapten diphenylcyclopropenone (DPC). The rearrangement combines TRBV20-1 with TRBJ1-1; the D gene identity is not certain. The receptor was derived from a woman in her late teens or twenties with alopecia areata. Some clones in this sample may be carry-over from other donors' samples. The CDR3 reads CSASLLSIGAFF. The DNA reads as follows: TGCAGTGCTAGTCTTCTCTCGATAGGAGCTTTCTTT.